Sequencing of this T cell receptor beta chain was carried out in a study of T cell changes during pregnancy in multiple sclerosis (dated by TCRdb to the late 2010s). The study in broad terms: The study examined how the T cell repertoire changed over the course of pregnancy in women with multiple sclerosis.

Library preparation employed the immunoSEQ multiplex PCR assay. TCRdb mirrors the immuneACCESS table, restricted to in-frame sequences. Some clones are absent from its copies; in checked studies, under half trace to an unresolved V gene, and the reason for the others is unknown. A total of 30,000 to 40,000 clones appear in this sample, under 95% of them only once. The biggest ten clones account for about 5.2% of the sample. The germline V gene (reference sequence) specifies LNHDA as CDR1 and SQIVND as CDR2. Measured from the cysteine to the phenylalanine, the CDR3 is 15 residues long. Left in the record is the CDR3 DNA by itself, 45 bases read in frame from the first base. The junction shows trimming of 4 bases on V and 3 bases on J, plus 10 bases between the germline ends. Remarks on this clone: This receptor's antigen is unknown. Base quality data are lacking; no much larger clone is found one base away.

This clonotype originated in a female donor in good health, enrolled as a control in a pregnancy study. The V gene is TRBV19 and the J gene is TRBJ1-6, with the D gene not clear enough to name. The specimen comprised peripheral blood, sampled in the third trimester of pregnancy. The CDR3 region: CASSTLGGYNSPLHF. The DNA is TGTGCCAGTAGTACCCTGGGAGGCTATAATTCACCCCTCCACTTT.